Each of the 29 T cell receptor beta chains below was sequenced from the same sample in a study of T cells in Graves' hyperthyroidism and ophthalmopathy. From RNA transcripts, TCR beta CDR3 regions were amplified. During a first-round RT-PCR of the TCR CDR3, the HTBI primer set was used. In TCRdb, the multiplex PCR reads were re-called with MiXCR into one record per CDR3 protein. The table shows some 550,000 distinct CDR3 sequences, with around 15% occurring only once. What was sequenced was blood. Receptors were obtained from a woman aged 40 to 50 with Graves' ophthalmopathy.

This clonotype was observed a few times. This rearrangement joins TRBV2 to TRBJ2-5; the match to TRBD2 covers 8 bases. This CDR3 is 17 amino acids long. In germline, CDR1 is SNHLY, CDR2 FYNNEI. V was clipped by 7 bases and J by 2 bases; unmatched bases: 15. As DNA, the CDR3 is TGTGCCAGCAAGAAGAGACGGGCTAGCGGGTATCAAGAGACCCAGTACTTC. This encodes CASKKRRASGYQETQYF.

Many counts were recorded for this clonotype. This chain links TRBV7-3 with TRBJ2-2; 9 bases match TRBD2. The CDR3 is made up of 14 amino acids. V lost 6 bases and J lost 1; bases outside the gene matches: 0. Germline-derived CDR1 and CDR2 are SGHTA and FQGTGA. CDR3 DNA sequence: TGTGCCAGCAGTAGCGGGGGGAACACCGGGGAGCTGTTTTTT. Its translation is CASSSGGNTGELFF.

CDR3 loop: CASSRTGYYEQYF. The CDR3 DNA sequence: TGTGCCAGCAGTCGGACAGGGTACTACGAGCAGTACTTC. This chain links TRBV2 with TRBJ2-7; 8 nucleotides agree with TRBD1. V was clipped by 5 bases and J by 3 bases; unmatched bases: 3. The CDR3 loop spans 13 amino acids. Germline V gene sequence: CDR1 SNHLY, CDR2 FYNNEI.

This clonotype was counted at least ten times. This sequence joins TRBV28 and TRBJ2-7; D ambiguous. The CDR3 spans 12 residues. Germline V gives CDR1 MDHEN, CDR2 SYDVKM. V was shortened by 6 bases and J by 0 bases, with 6 bases between the two germline ends. In DNA form, the CDR3 reads TGTGCCAGCAGCCCTCTCTCCTACGAGCAGTACTTC. Translated, it gives CASSPLSYEQYF.

Concerning this clonotype: The junction departs from the called germline gene at one end, perhaps through a read error. The chain employs TRBV5-1 and TRBJ2-7; 9 bases fit TRBD2. CDR1 is SGHRS and CDR2 is YFSETQ in the germline V gene. CDR3 length: 17 residues. This chain's CDR3 is CASSFGGASGNQYAQYF. CDR3 nucleotide sequence: TGCGCCAGCAGCTTCGGGGGGGCTAGCGGGAATCAATACGCGCAGTACTTC.

This chain joins TRBV19 and TRBJ2-1; D is possibly TRBD1 or TRBD2 (6 bases each). Looked up from germline, CDR1 is LNHDA and CDR2 is SQIVND (reference sequence). The CDR3 is 14 amino acids. The V and J ends lost 3 bases and 7 bases respectively, with 13 bases between them. The CDR3 sequence is CASSIRGEPNEQFF. The CDR3 DNA sequence: TGTGCCAGTAGTATTAGGGGGGAGCCTAATGAGCAGTTCTTC.

The V and J genes are TRBV5-1 and TRBJ2-5; 8 bases are shared with TRBD1. This CDR3 contains 15 residues. Germline V CDR1 and CDR2: SGHRS, YFSETQ. Trimming took 3 bases from V and 7 from J; bases not matched to a gene: 11. The CDR3 region is CASSSTGARWGTQYF. The CDR3 nucleotides are TGCGCCAGCAGCTCGACAGGGGCTAGGTGGGGGACCCAGTACTTC. Complete variable domain (other parts from reference TRBV5-1 and TRBJ2-5): KAGVTQTPRYLIKTRGQQVTLSCSPISGHRSVSWYQQTPGQGLQFLFEYFSETQRNKGNFPGRFSGRQFSNSRSEMNVSTLELGDSALYLCASSSTGARWGTQYFGPGTRLLVL.

This rearrangement joins TRBV29-1 to TRBJ1-1; TRBD1 is a possible D gene (5 bases). Germline V gives CDR1 SQVTM, CDR2 ANQGSEA. This CDR3 region has 13 residues. V shed 4 bases and J shed 3 bases, with 12 bases lying between them. DNA of the CDR3: TGCAGCGTTGCCTCATTGGGGGACACTGAAGCTTTCTTT. It codes for CSVASLGDTEAFF.

This chain joins TRBV27 and TRBJ1-5; D gene uncertain. V was shortened by 8 bases and J by 4 bases, with 12 bases between the two germline ends. In germline, CDR1 is MNHEY, CDR2 SMNVEV (reference sequence). The CDR3 has 13 amino acids. In DNA form, the CDR3 reads TGTGCCAGCTACGCCGGATTAAATCAGCCCCAGCATTTT. This sequence encodes CASYAGLNQPQHF.

This clonotype occurred many times. This chain links TRBV6-1 with TRBJ2-1; D assignment may be TRBD1 or TRBD2 (6 bases each). V gave up 8 bases and J gave up 4 bases, with 12 bases separating them. The germline V gene has CDR1 MNHNS and CDR2 SASEGT. The CDR3 length is 13 residues. The CDR3 spells CASGEGGYNEQFF. Here the CDR3 DNA reads TGTGCCAGCGGCGAAGGGGGGTACAATGAGCAGTTCTTC.

V usage is TRBV29-1 and J usage is TRBJ2-2, with D perhaps TRBD2 (5 bases). The CDR3 runs to 12 residues. The germline gives CDR1 SQVTM, CDR2 ANQGSEA. The V gene lost 7 bases and the J gene lost 6 bases, with 12 bases spanning the gap. The CDR3 loop is CSAGAVSGELFF. In DNA form, the CDR3 reads TGCAGCGCTGGAGCGGTCTCCGGGGAGCTGTTTTTT.

This clonotype was seen repeatedly, ten times or more. The chain combines TRBV28 with TRBJ2-2; possibly TRBD1 or TRBD2 for D (7 bases each). V was clipped by 5 bases and J by 4 bases, with 20 bases between them. The length of the CDR3 is 17 residues. The germline V gene encodes CDR1 MDHEN and CDR2 SYDVKM. The DNA of the CDR3 is TGTGCCAGCAGTACGGGGGGACAGCGATTACTCACCGGGGAGCTGTTTTTT. Translated: CASSTGGQRLLTGELFF.

This clonotype has a handful of counts. The V call is TRBV5-5, the J call TRBJ2-2, with 9 bases lining up with TRBD1. Per the germline V gene, CDR1 is SGHKS and CDR2 is YYEKEE (reference sequence). Trimming took 3 bases from V and 1 from J; bases not matched to a gene: 7. The CDR3 runs to 17 residues. CDR3 bases: TGTGCCAGCAGCTCCCTTCCGGGACAGGGGAACACCGGGGAGCTGTTTTTT. This translates into CASSSLPGQGNTGELFF.

This clonotype appeared many times. The V and J genes are TRBV5-1 and TRBJ2-1, with D perhaps given as TRBD1 or TRBD2 (5 bases each). The CDR3 is 14 amino acids. CDR1 and CDR2 from the germline V gene are SGHRS and YFSETQ. The V end lost 3 bases, the J end lost 4 bases, and 11 bases lay between the germline ends. CDR3 region: CASSWETAYNEQFF. CDR3 nucleotide sequence: TGCGCCAGCAGCTGGGAGACAGCTTACAATGAGCAGTTCTTC.

This rearrangement joins TRBV14 to TRBJ2-7; TRBD1 matches at 8 bases. After removal of 2 bases from V and 2 bases from J, the junction contained 2 bases not matched to a gene. The CDR3 extends over 14 amino acids. The germline gives CDR1 SGHDN, CDR2 FVKESK. The CDR3 reads CASSQQGAPYEQYF. The DNA of the CDR3 is TGTGCCAGCAGCCAACAGGGGGCCCCCTACGAGCAGTACTTC.

The gene calls are TRBV5-6 and TRBJ2-2; possible D gene TRBD2, 7 bases. The CDR3 has 18 residues. Trimming took off 4 bases at V and 0 bases at J, with 19 bases between the two ends. Germline loops: CDR1 SGHDT, CDR2 YYEEEE. The CDR3 region is CASSPMRGGTSNTGELFF. The DNA for the CDR3 is TGTGCCAGCAGCCCGATGAGGGGGGGCACTTCGAACACCGGGGAGCTGTTTTTT. Filled out from reference TRBV5-6 and TRBJ2-2, the complete variable domain reads DAGVTQSPTHLIKTRGQQVTLRCSPKSGHDTVSWYQQALGQGPQFIFQYYEEEERQRGNFPDRFSGHQFPNYSSELNVNALLLGDSALYLCASSPMRGGTSNTGELFFGEGSRLTVL.

This clonotype was counted a few times. CDR3 sequence reads: CASSPRGPTGSNQPQHF. The CDR3 region has the DNA TGTGCCAGCTCACCCCGGGGCCCGACAGGGAGCAATCAGCCCCAGCATTTT. The rearrangement links TRBV18 to TRBJ1-5; 7 bases fit TRBD1. The CDR3 is made up of 17 amino acids. V dropped 3 bases and J dropped 1; count of bases not matched to a gene: 9. CDR1 and CDR2 (germline): KGHSH, LQKENI.

This clonotype has just a few counts. Without the conserved terminal phenylalanine or tryptophan, this CDR3 likely stems from a read error. The chain has TRBV30 and TRBJ2-5; no definite D call. Between the trimmed V and J ends, which lost 0 bases and 4 bases, there was a span of 12 bases. This CDR3 spans 14 amino acids. Germline CDR1 reads GTSNPN; CDR2 reads SVGIG (reference sequence). The CDR3 reads CAWSVLGSLETQYL. The CDR3 DNA reads TGTGCCTGGAGTGTACTTGGCTCATTAGAGACCCAGTACCTC.

In its sample, this clonotype was seen many times. The chain employs TRBV2 and TRBJ2-1; TRBD2 matches 7 bases. Germline loops: CDR1 SNHLY, CDR2 FYNNEI. The CDR3 contains 16 residues. The trim removed 5 bases at V and 2 bases at J, leaving 9 bases unmatched. The CDR3 spells CASSREPSGAYNEQFF. CDR3 sequence (DNA): TGTGCCAGCAGTCGAGAGCCTAGCGGTGCCTACAATGAGCAGTTCTTC.

This clonotype showed up many times. V gene TRBV7-3 combines with J gene TRBJ2-1, with 9 positions matching TRBD2. Trimming removed 5 bases from V and 9 bases from J; junction bases left unmatched: 5. Germline values: CDR1 SGHTA, CDR2 FQGTGA. The CDR3 covers 13 residues. The CDR3 nucleotides are TGTGCCAGCAGCCGGCCGGGACTAGCTGAGCAGTTCTTC. It translates to CASSRPGLAEQFF.

V is TRBV6-1 and J is TRBJ1-5, with D possibly matching TRBD1 (5 bases). CDR3 length: 15 amino acids. Germline V gives CDR1 MNHNS, CDR2 SASEGT. Trimming took 7 bases from V and 4 from J, leaving 17 bases between them. For the CDR3, the DNA is TGTGCCAGCACCCCGAGCCAGGGAGGGAATCAGCCCCAGCATTTT. It encodes CASTPSQGGNQPQHF.

This clonotype was seen a single time. J is TRBJ1-1 and V is TRBV11-2, with D possibly TRBD1 on 6 matching bases. Between the trimmed V and J ends, which lost 6 bases and 3 bases, there was a span of 11 bases. The germline CDR1 and CDR2 sequences are SGHAT and FQNNGV. The CDR3 sequence is 13 residues long. The CDR3 DNA follows: TGTGCCAGCAGGGTACAGGGAGACACTGAAGCTTTCTTT. Protein sequence: CASRVQGDTEAFF.

This clonotype showed up just a few times. This chain joins TRBV19 and TRBJ2-1; D is possibly TRBD2 (7 bases). Germline CDR1 reads LNHDA; CDR2 reads SQIVND (reference sequence). V lost 1 base and J 9 bases, leaving 13 bases between the germline ends. This CDR3 is built from 14 residues. The CDR3 protein is CASSIVGGGAEQFF. The CDR3 coding sequence is TGTGCCAGTAGTATAGTGGGGGGGGGGGCTGAGCAGTTCTTC.

This clonotype was seen many times. CDR3 protein: CASSSSLDTQYF. The CDR3 coding sequence is TGTGCCAGCAGCTCATCATTGGATACGCAGTATTTT. J is TRBJ2-3 and V is TRBV7-9; D is undetermined. Between the trimmed V and J ends, which lost 4 bases and 6 bases, there was a span of 8 bases. Germline V gene data show CDR1 as SEHNR and CDR2 as FQNEAQ (reference sequence). The CDR3 contains 12 residues.

This clonotype was observed many times. The CDR3 region is CSAREYQHGELFF. As DNA, the CDR3 is TGCAGTGCTAGAGAATACCAACACGGGGAGCTGTTTTTT. J is TRBJ2-2 and V is TRBV20-1, with unresolved D. Germline V CDR1 and CDR2: DFQATT, SNEGSKA (reference sequence). The CDR3 is 13 residues long. Trimming took 0 bases from V and 7 from J, leaving 9 bases between them.

This clonotype was detected only a few times. Being one base from a much bigger clone, this may be a read error. V gene TRBV18 combines with J gene TRBJ1-2; D remains unclear. Germline V gene lookup returns CDR1 KGHSH and CDR2 LQKENI. There are 14 residues in the CDR3. DNA of the CDR3: TGTGCCAGCCCACCAGGCGACCAGTCAGCCGGCTACACCTTC. It translates to CASPPGDQSAGYTF.

This clonotype was counted a few times. The chain recombines TRBV12-3 or TRBV12-4 with TRBJ1-3; the D is unclear. The CDR3 extends over 16 amino acids. Trimming shortened V by 3 bases and J by 0 bases, and 12 bases separated the two germline ends. The CDR3 protein is CASSFMGQSSGNTIYF. DNA for the CDR3: TGTGCCAGCAGTTTTATGGGTCAGAGCTCTGGAAACACCATATATTTT.

This clonotype was counted many times. This rearrangement joins TRBV5-5 to TRBJ1-1; possible D gene TRBD1, 6 bases. The germline CDR1 and CDR2 sequences are SGHKS and YYEKEE (reference sequence). With 4 bases removed from V and 2 bases from J, the gap between germline ends came to 18 bases. This CDR3 is 16 amino acids long. This CDR3 reads CASSPIGTLPNTEAFF. CDR3 sequence (DNA): TGTGCCAGCAGCCCAATCGGGACATTGCCCAACACTGAAGCTTTCTTT. The full variable domain, rest sourced from reference TRBV5-5 and TRBJ1-1, is DAGVTQSPTHLIKTRGQQVTLRCSPISGHKSVSWYQQVLGQGPQFIFQYYEKEERGRGNFPDRFSARQFPNYSSELNVNALLLGDSALYLCASSPIGTLPNTEAFFGQGTRLTVV.

The rearrangement links TRBV13 to TRBJ1-5; D possibly corresponds to TRBD1 (6 bases). The CDR3 has 19 amino acids. Germline assignment: CDR1 PRHDT and CDR2 FYEKMQ (reference sequence). The V and J ends lost 5 bases and 3 bases respectively, with 26 bases between them. CDR3: CASSRRGASGIGVNQPQHF. The CDR3 nucleotides read TGTGCCAGCAGCCGGCGGGGGGCCTCAGGGATAGGGGTCAATCAGCCCCAGCATTTT.